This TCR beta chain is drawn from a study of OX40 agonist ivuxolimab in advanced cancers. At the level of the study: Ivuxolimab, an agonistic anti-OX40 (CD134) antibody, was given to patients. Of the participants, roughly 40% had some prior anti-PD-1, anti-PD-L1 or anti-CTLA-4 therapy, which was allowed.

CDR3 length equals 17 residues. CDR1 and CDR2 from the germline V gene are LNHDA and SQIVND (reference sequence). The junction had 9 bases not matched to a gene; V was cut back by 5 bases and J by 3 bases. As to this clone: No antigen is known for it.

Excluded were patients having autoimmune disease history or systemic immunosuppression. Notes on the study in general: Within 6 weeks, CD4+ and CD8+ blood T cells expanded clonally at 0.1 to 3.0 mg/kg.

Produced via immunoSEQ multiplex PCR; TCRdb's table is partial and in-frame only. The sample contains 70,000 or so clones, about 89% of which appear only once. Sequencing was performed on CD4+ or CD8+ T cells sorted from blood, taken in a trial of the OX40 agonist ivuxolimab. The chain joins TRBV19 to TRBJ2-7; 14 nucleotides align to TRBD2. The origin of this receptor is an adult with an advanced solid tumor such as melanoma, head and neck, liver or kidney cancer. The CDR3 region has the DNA TGTGCCAGTAGTCGATACCCCGGGACTAGCGGGAGCTACGAGCAGTACTTC. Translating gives CASSRYPGTSGSYEQYF.